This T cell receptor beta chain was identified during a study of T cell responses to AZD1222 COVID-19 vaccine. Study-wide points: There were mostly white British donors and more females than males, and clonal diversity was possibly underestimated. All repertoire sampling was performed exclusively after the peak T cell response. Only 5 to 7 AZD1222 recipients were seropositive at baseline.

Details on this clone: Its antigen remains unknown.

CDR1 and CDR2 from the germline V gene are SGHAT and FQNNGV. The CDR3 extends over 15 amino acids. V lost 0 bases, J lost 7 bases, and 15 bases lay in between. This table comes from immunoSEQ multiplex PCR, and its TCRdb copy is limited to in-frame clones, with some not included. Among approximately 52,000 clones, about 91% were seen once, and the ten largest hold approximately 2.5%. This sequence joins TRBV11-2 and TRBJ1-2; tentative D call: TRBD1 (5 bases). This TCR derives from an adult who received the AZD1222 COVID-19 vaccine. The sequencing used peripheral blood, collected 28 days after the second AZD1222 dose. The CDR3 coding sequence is TGTGCCAGCAGCTTAGAACGCAGGCTCGGGGCTGGCTACACCTTC. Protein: CASSLERRLGAGYTF.